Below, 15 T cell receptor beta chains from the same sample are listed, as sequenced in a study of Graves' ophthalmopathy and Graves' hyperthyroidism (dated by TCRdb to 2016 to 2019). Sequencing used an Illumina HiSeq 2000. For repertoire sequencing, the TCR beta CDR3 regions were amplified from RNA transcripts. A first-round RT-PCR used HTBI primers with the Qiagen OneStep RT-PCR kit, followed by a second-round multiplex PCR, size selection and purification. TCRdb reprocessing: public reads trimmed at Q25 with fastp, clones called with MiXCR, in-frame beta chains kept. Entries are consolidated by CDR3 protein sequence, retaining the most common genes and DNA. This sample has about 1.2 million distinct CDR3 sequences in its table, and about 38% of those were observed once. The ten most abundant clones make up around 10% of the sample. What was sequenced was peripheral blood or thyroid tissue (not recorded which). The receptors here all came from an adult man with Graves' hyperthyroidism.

The CDR3 sequence is CSASTGGDTEAFF. Written as DNA, the CDR3 is TGCAGTGCTTCGACAGGAGGGGACACTGAAGCTTTCTTT. V gene TRBV20-1 combines with J gene TRBJ1-1; perhaps TRBD1 as D (6 bases). Germline V CDR1 and CDR2: DFQATT, SNEGSKA (reference sequence). This CDR3 has 13 residues. Trimming took off 5 bases at V and 3 bases at J, with 13 bases between the two ends.

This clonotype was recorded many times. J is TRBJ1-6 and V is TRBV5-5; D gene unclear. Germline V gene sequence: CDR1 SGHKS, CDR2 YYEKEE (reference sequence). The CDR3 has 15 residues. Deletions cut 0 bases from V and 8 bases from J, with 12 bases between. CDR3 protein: CASSLDSGRYSPLHF. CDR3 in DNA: TGTGCCAGCAGCTTGGATTCGGGCAGATATTCACCCCTCCACTTT. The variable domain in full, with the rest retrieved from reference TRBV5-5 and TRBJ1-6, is DAGVTQSPTHLIKTRGQQVTLRCSPISGHKSVSWYQQVLGQGPQFIFQYYEKEERGRGNFPDRFSARQFPNYSSELNVNALLLGDSALYLCASSLDSGRYSPLHFGNGTRLTVT.

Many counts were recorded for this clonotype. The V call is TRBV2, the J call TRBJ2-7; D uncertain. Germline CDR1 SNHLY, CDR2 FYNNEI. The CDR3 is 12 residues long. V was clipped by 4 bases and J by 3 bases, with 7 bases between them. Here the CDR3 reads CASSAMIYEQYF. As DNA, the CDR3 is TGTGCCAGCAGTGCCATGATCTACGAGCAGTACTTC. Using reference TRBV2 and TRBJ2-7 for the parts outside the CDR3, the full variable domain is EPEVTQTPSHQVTQMGQEVILRCVPISNHLYFYWYRQILGQKVEFLVSFYNNEISEKSEIFDDQFSVERPDGSNFTLKIRSTKLEDSAMYFCASSAMIYEQYFGPGTRLTVT.

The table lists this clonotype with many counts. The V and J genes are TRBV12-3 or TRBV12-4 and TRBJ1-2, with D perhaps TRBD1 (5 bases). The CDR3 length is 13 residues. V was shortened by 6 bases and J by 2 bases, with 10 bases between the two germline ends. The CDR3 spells CASSRDGNYGYTF. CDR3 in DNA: TGTGCCAGCAGCCGGGACGGGAACTATGGCTACACCTTC.

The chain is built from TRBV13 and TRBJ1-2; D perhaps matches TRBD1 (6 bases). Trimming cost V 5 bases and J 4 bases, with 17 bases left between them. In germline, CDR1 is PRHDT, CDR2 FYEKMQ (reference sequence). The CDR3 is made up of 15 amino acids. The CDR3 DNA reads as TGTGCCAGCAGCCAACAGGGTCCTAAGGGCTATGGCTACACCTTC. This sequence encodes CASSQQGPKGYGYTF.

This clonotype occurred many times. CDR3: CASSYRQVGHEQYF. CDR3 sequence (DNA): TGTGCCAGCAGTTACCGACAGGTCGGGCACGAGCAGTACTTC. The genes are TRBV6-5 and TRBJ2-7, with D tentatively TRBD1 (6 bases). Germline CDR1 reads MNHEY; CDR2 reads SVGAGI. The CDR3 runs 14 residues. V was trimmed by 2 bases and J by 5 bases, leaving 13 bases between them.

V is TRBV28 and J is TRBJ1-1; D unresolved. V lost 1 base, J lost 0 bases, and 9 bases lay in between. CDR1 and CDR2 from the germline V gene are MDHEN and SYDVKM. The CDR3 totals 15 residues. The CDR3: CASSLSGRLNTEAFF. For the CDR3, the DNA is TGTGCCAGCAGTTTATCGGGCAGGTTGAACACTGAAGCTTTCTTT. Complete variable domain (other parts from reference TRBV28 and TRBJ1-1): DVKVTQSSRYLVKRTGEKVFLECVQDMDHENMFWYRQDPGLGLRLIYFSYDVKMKEKGDIPEGYSVSREKKERFSLILESASTNQTSMYLCASSLSGRLNTEAFFGQGTRLTVV.

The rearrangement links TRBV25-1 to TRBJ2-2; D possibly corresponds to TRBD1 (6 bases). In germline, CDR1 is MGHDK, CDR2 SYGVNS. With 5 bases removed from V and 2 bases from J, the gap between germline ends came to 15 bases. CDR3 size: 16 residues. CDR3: CASSYYPTGNTGELFF. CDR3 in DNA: TGTGCCAGCAGTTACTACCCGACAGGAAACACCGGGGAGCTGTTTTTT.

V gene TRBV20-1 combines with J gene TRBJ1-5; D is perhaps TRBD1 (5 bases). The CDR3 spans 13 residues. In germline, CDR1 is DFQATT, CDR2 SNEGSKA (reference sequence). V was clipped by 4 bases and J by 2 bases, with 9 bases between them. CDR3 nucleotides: TGCAGTGCTACGGGGGGAGGCAATCAGCCCCAGCATTTT. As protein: CSATGGGNQPQHF.

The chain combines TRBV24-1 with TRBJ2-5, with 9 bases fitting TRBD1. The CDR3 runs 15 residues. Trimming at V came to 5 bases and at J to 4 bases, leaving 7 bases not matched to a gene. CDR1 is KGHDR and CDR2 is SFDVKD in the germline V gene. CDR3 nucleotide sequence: TGTGCCACCAGTGTTCCGGGACAGGGCGTAGAGACCCAGTACTTC. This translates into CATSVPGQGVETQYF.

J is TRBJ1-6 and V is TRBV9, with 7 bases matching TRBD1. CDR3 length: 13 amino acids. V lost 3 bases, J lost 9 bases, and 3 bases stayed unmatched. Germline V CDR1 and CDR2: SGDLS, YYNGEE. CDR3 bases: TGTGCCAGCAGCGATCGACAGGGTTCACCCCTCCACTTT. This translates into CASSDRQGSPLHF.

CDR3 sequence (DNA): TGTGCCAGCAGCCCGGGACAGAGTAGCTCCTACGAGCAGTACTTC. Its protein is CASSPGQSSSYEQYF. V usage is TRBV14 and J usage is TRBJ2-7; the match to TRBD1 covers 7 bases. Trimming removed 4 bases from V and 0 bases from J; junction bases left unmatched: 6. The CDR3 consists of 15 residues. Germline V gene data show CDR1 as SGHDN and CDR2 as FVKESK.

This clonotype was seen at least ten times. The CDR3 DNA follows: TGCAGCGTTGAAGATCCCACAGGGTTGGCCGGGGAGCTGTTTTTT. It specifies CSVEDPTGLAGELFF. The chain couples TRBV29-1 to TRBJ2-2, with D possibly TRBD1 on 6 matching bases. CDR3 size: 15 residues. Germline CDR1 and CDR2: SQVTM and ANQGSEA. V lost 0 bases and J 6 bases, leaving 14 bases between the germline ends.

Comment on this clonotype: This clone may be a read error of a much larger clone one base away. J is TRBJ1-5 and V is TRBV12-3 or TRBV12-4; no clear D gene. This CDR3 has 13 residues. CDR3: CASSFGSGQSQHF. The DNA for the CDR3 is TGTGCCAGCAGTTTCGGGTCAGGTCAGTCCCAGCATTTT.

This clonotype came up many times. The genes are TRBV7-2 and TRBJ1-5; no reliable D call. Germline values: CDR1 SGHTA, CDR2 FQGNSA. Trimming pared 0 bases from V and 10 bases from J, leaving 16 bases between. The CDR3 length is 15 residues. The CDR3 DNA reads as TGTGCCAGCAGCTTAGCAGGACGAGCCGAGCTACCCCAGCATTTT. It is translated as CASSLAGRAELPQHF.